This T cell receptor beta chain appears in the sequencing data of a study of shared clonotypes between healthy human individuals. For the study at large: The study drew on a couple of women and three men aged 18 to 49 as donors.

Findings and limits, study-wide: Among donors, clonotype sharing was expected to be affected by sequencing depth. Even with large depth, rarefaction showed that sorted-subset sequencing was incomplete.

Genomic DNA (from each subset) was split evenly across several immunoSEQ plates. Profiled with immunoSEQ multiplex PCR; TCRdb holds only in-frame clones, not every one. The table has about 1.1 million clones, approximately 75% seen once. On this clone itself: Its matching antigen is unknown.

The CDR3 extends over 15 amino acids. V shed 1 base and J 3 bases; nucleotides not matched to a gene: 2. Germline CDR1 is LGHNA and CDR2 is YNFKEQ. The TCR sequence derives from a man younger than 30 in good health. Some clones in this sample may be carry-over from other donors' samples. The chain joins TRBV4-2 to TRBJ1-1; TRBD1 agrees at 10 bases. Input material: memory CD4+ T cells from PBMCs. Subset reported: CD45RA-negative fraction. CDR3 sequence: CASSQADRGYTEAFF. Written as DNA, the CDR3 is TGTGCCAGCAGCCAAGCGGACAGGGGGTACACTGAAGCTTTCTTT.